A single sample is the source of the 19 T cell receptor beta chains below, sequenced in a study of T-cell memory formation after mild COVID-19. MiXCR was run by TCRdb on the 5' RACE reads, yielding one entry per CDR3 protein. The sample lists 260,000 or so distinct CDR3 sequences, around 17% seen once, with roughly 21% in the top ten. Source material: PBMCs or a T cell subset sorted from them (not recorded which). The receptor source for this set is a young man who had mild COVID-19 (a few samples of this study predate the infection). Cell type and time point are not known.

The rearrangement joins TRBV7-6 to TRBJ2-5, with 12 bases aligning to TRBD2. This CDR3 comprises 15 residues. The J segment lost 4 bases and the V segment lost 5 bases, leaving 5 bases of the junction unmatched. From germline, CDR1 is SGHVS and CDR2 FNYEAQ. CDR3 DNA sequence: TGTGCCAGCAGCGTGACTAGCGGGGGAACAGAGACCCAGTACTTC. It specifies CASSVTSGGTETQYF.

The rearrangement uses TRBV10-3 and TRBJ1-2; tentative D call: TRBD1 (6 bases). The CDR3 runs to 16 residues. CDR1 is ENHRY and CDR2 is SYGVKD in the germline V gene. Trimming shortened V by 3 bases and J by 4 bases, and 18 bases separated the two germline ends. DNA for the CDR3: TGTGCCATCAGTGAAAGTGTGCGGACAGCCCCCTATGGCTACACCTTC. Protein: CAISESVRTAPYGYTF.

The chain uses TRBV7-9 and TRBJ2-2, with D tentatively TRBD1 (6 bases). The V gene's germline CDR1 is SEHNR and CDR2 FQNEAQ (reference sequence). Trimming took off 3 bases at V and 5 bases at J, with 10 bases between the two ends. This CDR3 is built from 14 residues. CDR3 protein: CASSFQGPTGELFF. The DNA of the CDR3 is TGTGCCAGCAGCTTCCAGGGGCCGACCGGGGAGCTGTTTTTT. Combining the CDR3 with reference TRBV7-9 and TRBJ2-2 gives the whole variable domain DTGVSQNPRHKITKRGQNVTFRCDPISEHNRLYWYRQTLGQGPEFLTYFQNEAQLEKSRLLSDRFSAERPKGSFSTLEIQRTEQGDSAMYLCASSFQGPTGELFFGEGSRLTVL.

The gene calls are TRBV15 and TRBJ2-5; D might be TRBD2 (7 bases). Trimming cost V 5 bases and J 2 bases, with 18 bases left between them. The CDR3 runs 16 residues. Germline CDR1 is LNHNV and CDR2 is YYDKDF (reference sequence). The CDR3 nucleotides read TGTGCCACCAGCCCGCGGCGGGGGACACATCAAGAGACCCAGTACTTC. Translation: CATSPRRGTHQETQYF.

The chain recombines TRBV7-2 with TRBJ1-4; no clear D gene. This CDR3 comprises 14 residues. Germline CDR1 reads SGHTA; CDR2 reads FQGNSA. The ends were cut back, 5 bases at V and 3 bases at J, with 10 bases in the middle. The CDR3 is CASSVTSANEKLFF. The CDR3 DNA reads as TGTGCCAGCAGCGTAACCTCGGCTAATGAAAAACTGTTTTTT.

J is TRBJ2-1 and V is TRBV27, with D unclear. Germline-derived CDR1 and CDR2 are MNHEY and SMNVEV (reference sequence). V was shortened by 3 bases and J by 4 bases, with 7 bases between the two germline ends. There are 13 residues in the CDR3. The CDR3 region is CASSLVRYNEQFF. The DNA for the CDR3 is TGTGCCAGCAGTTTGGTCCGTTACAATGAGCAGTTCTTC.

This clonotype was counted only a few times. V is TRBV14 and J is TRBJ2-7, with 8 nucleotides matching TRBD2. The ends lost 4 bases at V and 2 bases at J; junction bases unmatched: 4. The CDR3 contains 14 residues. Germline loops: CDR1 SGHDN, CDR2 FVKESK. The DNA for the CDR3 is TGTGCCAGCAGCCTATTAGCGGGGACCTACGAGCAGTACTTC. Translated, it gives CASSLLAGTYEQYF.

V and J are TRBV11-2 and TRBJ1-6, with D perhaps TRBD1 (5 bases). CDR1 is SGHAT and CDR2 is FQNNGV in the germline V gene. V gave up 6 bases and J gave up 7 bases, with 13 bases separating them. This CDR3 contains 14 residues. The CDR3 is CASSDSPGNSPLHF. In DNA, the CDR3 is TGTGCCAGCAGTGACAGTCCCGGGAATTCACCCCTCCACTTT.

This clonotype was counted many times. The chain is built from TRBV3-1 and TRBJ1-6, with TRBD1 identical over 7 bases. The CDR3 extends over 14 amino acids. The germline V gene has CDR1 LGHDT and CDR2 YNNKEL (reference sequence). J gave up 8 bases and V 5 bases, and 6 bases lay outside the gene matches. The CDR3 sequence is CASSFRGTHSPLHF. The CDR3 nucleotides are TGTGCCAGCAGCTTCAGGGGGACGCATTCACCCCTCCACTTT.

The genes are TRBV6-5 and TRBJ1-3; D is unresolved. Germline V gene lookup returns CDR1 MNHEY and CDR2 SVGAGI. CDR3 size: 12 residues. V dropped 5 bases and J dropped 4 bases, with 6 bases sitting between them. The CDR3 DNA follows: TGTGCCAGCAGTCCCGAGGGAAACACCATATATTTT. This codes for CASSPEGNTIYF.

This clonotype was observed a handful of times. The chain combines TRBV11-1 with TRBJ2-7; possible D gene TRBD1, 6 bases. The CDR3 extends over 13 amino acids. With 3 bases removed from V and 4 bases from J, the gap between germline ends came to 10 bases. Germline loops: CDR1 SGHAT, CDR2 FQDESV (reference sequence). The DNA of the CDR3 is TGTGCCAGCAGCTTTGACAGGACTTACGAGCAGTACGTC. Protein sequence: CASSFDRTYEQYV.

This clonotype occurred a few times. V gene TRBV20-1 combines with J gene TRBJ2-2; no definite D call. The ends were cut back, 3 bases at V and 6 bases at J, with 20 bases in the middle. The CDR3 spans 16 residues. Germline CDR1 is DFQATT and CDR2 is SNEGSKA (reference sequence). In nucleotides, the CDR3 is TGCAGTGCTAGCCCCCCCAGAAGGTCCTTCGCCGGGGAGCTGTTTTTT. This gives the protein CSASPPRRSFAGELFF.

The chain uses TRBV18 and TRBJ1-2, with no clear D. The V gene lost 3 bases and the J gene lost 4 bases, with 9 bases spanning the gap. There are 13 residues in the CDR3. Germline V gene lookup returns CDR1 KGHSH and CDR2 LQKENI. CDR3 DNA sequence: TGTGCCAGCTCACCGGAATCAGCCTATGGCTACACCTTC. Protein sequence: CASSPESAYGYTF. The full variable domain, its missing parts supplied by reference TRBV18 and TRBJ1-2, is NAGVMQNPRHLVRRRGQEARLRCSPMKGHSHVYWYRQLPEEGLKFMVYLQKENIIDESGMPKERFSAEFPKEGPSILRIQQVVRGDSAAYFCASSPESAYGYTFGSGTRLTVV.

This clonotype was counted a few times. J is TRBJ1-3 and V is TRBV18; D possibly corresponds to TRBD1 (5 bases). Germline V lookup: CDR1 KGHSH, CDR2 LQKENI. CDR3 length: 17 amino acids. The ends were cut back, 5 bases at V and 0 bases at J, with 17 bases in the middle. The CDR3 DNA sequence: TGTGCCAGCTCATCGGGACCGAGTAGGGGCTCTGGAAACACCATATATTTT. It specifies CASSSGPSRGSGNTIYF.

This clonotype has at least ten counts. The V and J genes are TRBV30 and TRBJ2-7, with D perhaps matching TRBD2 (6 bases). Germline loops: CDR1 GTSNPN, CDR2 SVGIG (reference sequence). The CDR3 sequence is 11 residues long. Between the trimmed V and J ends, which lost 4 bases and 3 bases, there was a span of 7 bases. CDR3 protein: CAWTEGYEQYF. The CDR3 region has the DNA TGTGCCTGGACGGAGGGCTACGAGCAGTACTTC.

The chain carries TRBV10-3 and TRBJ1-1; D not certain. V was pared by 6 bases and J by 0 bases, with 8 bases between. This CDR3 is built from 13 residues. The germline V gene encodes CDR1 ENHRY and CDR2 SYGVKD. The CDR3 sequence: CAIREEMNTEAFF. The CDR3 DNA is TGTGCCATCAGGGAAGAAATGAACACTGAAGCTTTCTTT.

The CDR3 region is CASSYRRRTSGTDTQYF. The DNA for the CDR3 is TGTGCCAGCAGTTATAGGCGCCGGACTAGCGGCACAGATACGCAGTATTTT. V is TRBV6-2 or TRBV6-3 and J is TRBJ2-3; 9 bases are a match to TRBD2. CDR1 and CDR2 from the germline V gene are MNHEY and SVGEGT. The CDR3 is 17 amino acids. V lost 3 bases and J lost 1; bases outside the gene matches: 8.

This chain joins TRBV15 and TRBJ2-7; D uncertain. V shed 3 bases and J shed 3 bases, with 6 bases lying between them. CDR3 length: 12 amino acids. The germline gives CDR1 LNHNV, CDR2 YYDKDF (reference sequence). The CDR3 reads CATSSAHYEQYV. CDR3 nucleotide sequence: TGTGCCACCAGCAGCGCCCACTACGAGCAGTACGTC.

The chain uses TRBV7-6 and TRBJ2-1; D gene uncertain. CDR3 size: 13 residues. Germline values: CDR1 SGHVS, CDR2 FNYEAQ. Trimming stripped 6 bases from V and 10 bases from J, with 16 bases between. CDR3 bases: TGTGCCAGCAGTTATATCCCTGGCAGGGAGCAGTTCTTC. Its translation: CASSYIPGREQFF.